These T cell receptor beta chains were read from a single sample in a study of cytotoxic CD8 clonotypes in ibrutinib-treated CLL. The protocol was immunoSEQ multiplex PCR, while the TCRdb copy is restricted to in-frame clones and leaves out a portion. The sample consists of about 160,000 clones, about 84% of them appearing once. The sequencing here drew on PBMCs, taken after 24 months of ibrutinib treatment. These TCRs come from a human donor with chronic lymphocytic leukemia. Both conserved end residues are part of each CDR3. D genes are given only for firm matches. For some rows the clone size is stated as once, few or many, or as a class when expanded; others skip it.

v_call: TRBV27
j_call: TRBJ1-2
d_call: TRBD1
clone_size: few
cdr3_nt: TGTGCCAGCAGTAGGGACAGCCTATATGGCTACACCTTC
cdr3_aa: CASSRDSLYGYTF

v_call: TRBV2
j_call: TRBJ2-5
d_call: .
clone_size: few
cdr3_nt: TGTGCCAGCACCCCCCAAGAGACCCAGTACTTC
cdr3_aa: CASTPQETQYF

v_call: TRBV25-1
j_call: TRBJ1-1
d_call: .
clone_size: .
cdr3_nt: TGTGCCAGCAATACGGGACCGAACACTGAAGCTTTCTTT
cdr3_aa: CASNTGPNTEAFF

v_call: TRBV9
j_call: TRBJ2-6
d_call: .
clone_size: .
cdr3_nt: TGTGCCAGCAGCCCTCGGGACTCCCGGAGCTCTGGGGCCAACGTCCTGACTTTC
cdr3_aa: CASSPRDSRSSGANVLTF

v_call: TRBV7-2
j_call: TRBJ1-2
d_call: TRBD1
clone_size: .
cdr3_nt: TGTGCCAGCAGCTTAGGACAGGGGGTTAATGGCTACACCTTC
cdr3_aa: CASSLGQGVNGYTF

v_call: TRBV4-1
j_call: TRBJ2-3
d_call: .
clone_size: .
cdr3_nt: TGCGCCAGCAGCCAAGATCTCCTAACTAGCACAGATACGCAGTATTTT
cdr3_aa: CASSQDLLTSTDTQYF

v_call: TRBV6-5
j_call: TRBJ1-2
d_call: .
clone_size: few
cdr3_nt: TGTGCCAGCAGCCCGGACTCCAGGACGCGGGGCTACACCTTC
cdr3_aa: CASSPDSRTRGYTF

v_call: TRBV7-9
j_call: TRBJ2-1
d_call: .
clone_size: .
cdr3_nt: TGTGCCAGCAGCTTAGTAAGGGCTAGAGACAATGAGCAGTTCTTC
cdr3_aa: CASSLVRARDNEQFF

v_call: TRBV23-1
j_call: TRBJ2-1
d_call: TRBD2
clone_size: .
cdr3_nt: TGCGCCAGCTCGCCCCCGGCTAGCGGGAAATATGAGCAGTTCTTC
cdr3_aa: CASSPPASGKYEQFF

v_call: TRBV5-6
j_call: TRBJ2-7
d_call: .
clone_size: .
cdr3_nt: TGTGCCAGCAGCTTGGGCTCCCTTCGTTACGAGCAGTACTTC
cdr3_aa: CASSLGSLRYEQYF

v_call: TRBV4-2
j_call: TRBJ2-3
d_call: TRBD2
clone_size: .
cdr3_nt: TGTGCCAGCAGCCAAGATCTAGCGGGGGGCTCTCTCTTGTATTTT
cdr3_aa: CASSQDLAGGSLLYF

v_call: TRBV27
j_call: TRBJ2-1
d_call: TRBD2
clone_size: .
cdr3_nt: TGTGCCAGCAGTTCAAGCGGGAGGGGTGGTGAGCAGTTCTTC
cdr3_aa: CASSSSGRGGEQFF

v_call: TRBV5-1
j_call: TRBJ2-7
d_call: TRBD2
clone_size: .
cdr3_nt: TGCGCCAGCAGCTTTCGACCCGGGGGGGCGGAGGAGAAGCAGTACTTC
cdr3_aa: CASSFRPGGAEEKQYF

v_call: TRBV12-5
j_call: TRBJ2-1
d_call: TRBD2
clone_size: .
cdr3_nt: TGTGCTAGTGGCGAGAGCGGGAGGGCCCATGAGCAGTTCTTC
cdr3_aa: CASGESGRAHEQFF

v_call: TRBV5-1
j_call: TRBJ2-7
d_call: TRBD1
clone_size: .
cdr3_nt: TGCGCCAGCAGCTTGACCCTCAGCCAGGGGGTTAGGGAGCAGTACTTC
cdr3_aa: CASSLTLSQGVREQYF

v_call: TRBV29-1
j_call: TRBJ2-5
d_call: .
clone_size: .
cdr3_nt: TGCAGCGTCGGCCCTAGAGTGGTAGAAGAGACCCAGTACTTC
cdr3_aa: CSVGPRVVEETQYF

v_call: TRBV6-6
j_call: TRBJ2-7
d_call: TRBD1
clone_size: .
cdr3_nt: TGTGCCAGCAGGGGACAGCAGAAAGGTGGCTACGAGCAGTACTTC
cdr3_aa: CASRGQQKGGYEQYF

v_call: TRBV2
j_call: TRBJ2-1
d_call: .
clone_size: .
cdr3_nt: TGTGCCAGCAGTGACCTGGTTCCGGATGAGCAGTTCTTC
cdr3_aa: CASSDLVPDEQFF

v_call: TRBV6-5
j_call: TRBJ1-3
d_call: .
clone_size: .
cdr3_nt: TGTGCCAGCAGGATACAGGGTTCTGGAAACACCATATATTTT
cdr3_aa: CASRIQGSGNTIYF

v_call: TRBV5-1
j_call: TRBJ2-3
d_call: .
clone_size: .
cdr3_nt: TGCGCCAGCAGCTACCAACAGGGCGTTGGGGCAGATACGCAGTATTTT
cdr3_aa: CASSYQQGVGADTQYF

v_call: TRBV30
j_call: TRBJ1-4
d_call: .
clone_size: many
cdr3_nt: TGTGCCTGGAGTGTTTGGGGGGGAAAACTGTTTTTT
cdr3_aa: CAWSVWGGKLFF

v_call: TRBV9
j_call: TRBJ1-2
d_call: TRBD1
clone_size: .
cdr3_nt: TGTGCCAGCAGCCGACTCGCAGGGGGCTATGGCTACACCTTC
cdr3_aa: CASSRLAGGYGYTF

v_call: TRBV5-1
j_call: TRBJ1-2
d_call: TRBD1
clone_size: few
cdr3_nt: TGCGCCAGCAGCGGGACAGGGAGGGGCTATGGCTACACCTTC
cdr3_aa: CASSGTGRGYGYTF

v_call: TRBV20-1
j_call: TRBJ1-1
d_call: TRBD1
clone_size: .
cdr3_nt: TGCAGTGCCCGACAGGGCCTCGAATCTTTCTTT
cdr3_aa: CSARQGLESFF

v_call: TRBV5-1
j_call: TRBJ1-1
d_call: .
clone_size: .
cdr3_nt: TGCGCCAGCAGCTTGGTGACAGGGAACACTGAAGCTTTCTTT
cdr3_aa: CASSLVTGNTEAFF

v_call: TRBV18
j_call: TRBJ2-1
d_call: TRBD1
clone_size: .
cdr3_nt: TGTGCCAGCTCACCTCCGGGACAGGGCGGCAATGAGCAGTTCTTC
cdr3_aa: CASSPPGQGGNEQFF

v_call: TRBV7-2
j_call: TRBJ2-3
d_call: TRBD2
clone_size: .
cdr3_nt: TGTGCCAGCAGCTTCCTTCGACTAGCGGGGAAGAGCACAGATACGCAGTATTTT
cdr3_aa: CASSFLRLAGKSTDTQYF

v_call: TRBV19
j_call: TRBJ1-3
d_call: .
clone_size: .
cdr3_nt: TGTGCCAGTAGAACTTACTTCTCTGGAAACACCATATATTTT
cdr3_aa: CASRTYFSGNTIYF

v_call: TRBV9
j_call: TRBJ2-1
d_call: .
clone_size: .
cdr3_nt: TGTGCCAGCAGCTGGTTAGGGGGGGAGCAGTTCTTC
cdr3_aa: CASSWLGGEQFF

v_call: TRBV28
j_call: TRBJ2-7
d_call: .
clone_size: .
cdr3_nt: TGTGCCAGCAGTTTATGGAAATCCAATACCTACGAGCAGTACTTC
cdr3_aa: CASSLWKSNTYEQYF

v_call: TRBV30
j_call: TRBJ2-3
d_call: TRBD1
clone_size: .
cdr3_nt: TGTGCCTGGAGCCTCGGGACAGGGTTAATAGATACGCAGTATTTT
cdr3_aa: CAWSLGTGLIDTQYF

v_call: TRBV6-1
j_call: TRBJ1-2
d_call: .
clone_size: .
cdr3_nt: TGTGCCAGCTCCTGGGGGGGCGAAGGCTATGGCTACACCTTC
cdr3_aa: CASSWGGEGYGYTF